This T cell receptor (beta chain) was identified during a study of blood T cell repertoires in COVID-19. V lost 3 bases, J lost 8 bases, and 7 bases stayed unmatched. CDR3 length: 15 amino acids. Germline values: CDR1 MDHEN, CDR2 SYDVKM. Residents of around 24 US areas, aged roughly 18 to 95 years, made up the participants. Exposed participants encountered a COVID-19 case during the 2 weeks preceding study entry. How the authors handled the data: The assay estimated nucleated cells by amplifying reference gene primers. Sequenced by immunoSEQ multiplex PCR; TCRdb stores in-frame clones only, minus some. V and J calls and clone size are those listed in that table; D and trimming were worked out from the DNA. The repertoire consists of roughly 58,000 clones, with 65% to 85% occurring once and the leading ten covering roughly 49%.

The clonotype originates from a woman aged 60 to 75 who had been exposed to COVID-19. The rearrangement links TRBV28 to TRBJ1-4; 9 positions match TRBD1. Sequenced sample: PBMCs or T cells enriched from blood (not recorded which). CDR3 sequence reads: CASSFHGTGFEKLFF. CDR3 bases: TGTGCCAGCAGTTTTCATGGGACAGGGTTCGAAAAACTGTTTTTT.